The 25 T cell receptor beta chains listed next were all sequenced from one sample in a study of T-cell reconstitution after alpha-beta-depleted transplantation in children (dated by TCRdb to 2016 to 2017). Library preparation was by PCR. The reads were generated on an Illumina HiSeq 2500. TCR library preparation used molecular barcoding, with unique molecular identifiers applied to normalize quantification of the TCRbeta repertoire. TCRdb trimmed public reads at Q25 via fastp, called clones via MiXCR and kept in-frame beta chains. Rows are combined by CDR3 protein, so each entry shows the most common genes and DNA. The sample table lists around 100,000 distinct CDR3 sequences, 7.5% to 9.5% of them with a count of one. The ten largest clones capture less than 20% of the sample. This sample's treatment or condition label indicates: allogeneic hematopoietic cell transplantation with graft depleted of TCRalphabeta T cells and CD19 B cells.

The sequenced sample was PBMCs, obtained before TCRalphabeta/CD19-depleted stem cell transplant. Source of these receptors: a boy between 2 and 10 years old with acute lymphoblastic leukemia, due to receive a stem cell transplant.

J is TRBJ2-7 and V is TRBV6-5; D gene unclear. Germline loops: CDR1 MNHEY, CDR2 SVGAGI. This CDR3 is built from 13 residues. V lost 4 bases and J lost 2, with 9 bases in between. The chain's CDR3 is CASSFRPTYEQYF. The CDR3 bases are TGTGCCAGCAGTTTCCGCCCCACCTACGAGCAGTACTTC.

This clonotype was found many times. This chain links TRBV6-1 with TRBJ2-7, with D possibly TRBD2 on 6 matching bases. Per the germline V gene, CDR1 is MNHNS and CDR2 is SASEGT. The CDR3 has 13 amino acids. With 6 bases removed from V and 4 bases from J, the gap between germline ends came to 13 bases. The CDR3 nucleotides are TGTGCCAGCAGGGAGGGTTTCCCGTACGAGCAGTACTTC. Amino acids: CASREGFPYEQYF.

V usage is TRBV14 and J usage is TRBJ2-7; D unclear. V lost 2 bases to trimming and J lost 5 bases, with 19 bases between them. Germline V lookup: CDR1 SGHDN, CDR2 FVKESK. This CDR3 contains 16 residues. The CDR3 DNA reads as TGTGCCAGCAGCCAACTAAGGGCCATGGCTCCGAACGAGCAGTACTTC. Amino acids: CASSQLRAMAPNEQYF. Looking up the rest from reference TRBV14 and TRBJ2-7 gives the full variable domain: EAGVTQFPSHSVIEKGQTVTLRCDPISGHDNLYWYRRVMGKEIKFLLHFVKESKQDESGMPNNRFLAERTGGTYSTLKVQPAELEDSGVYFCASSQLRAMAPNEQYFGPGTRLTVT.

This clonotype is deemed medium-sized. V is TRBV4-1 and J is TRBJ1-2; TRBD1 might be the D (5 bases). The CDR3 is 16 amino acids. CDR1 and CDR2 from the germline V gene are MGHRA and YSYEKL. Between the trimmed V and J ends, which lost 4 bases and 2 bases, there was a span of 17 bases. CDR3 nucleotide sequence: TGCGCCAGCAGCCCCGGGCCTCGGGACGGGAACTATGGCTACACCTTC. Protein: CASSPGPRDGNYGYTF.

This clonotype came up a few times. The chain employs TRBV7-9 and TRBJ2-1; 12 nucleotides line up with TRBD1. The CDR3 spans 17 residues. The germline V gene encodes CDR1 SEHNR and CDR2 FQNEAQ (reference sequence). The V segment lost 1 base and the J segment 5 bases; nucleotides outside the gene matches: 6. The CDR3 coding sequence is TGTGCCAGCAGCTTAGTGGTCGGGACAGGGGGCCACAATGAGCAGTTCTTC. Residues: CASSLVVGTGGHNEQFF.

This clonotype was counted a few times. This sequence joins TRBV29-1 and TRBJ2-1, with 7 positions matching TRBD2. This CDR3 region has 14 residues. After removal of 6 bases from V and 5 bases from J, the junction contained 10 bases not matched to a gene. Germline values: CDR1 SQVTM, CDR2 ANQGSEA. The CDR3 protein is CSVFPAGLHNEQFF. The CDR3 DNA is TGCAGCGTCTTCCCAGCGGGGCTCCACAATGAGCAGTTCTTC.

The chain combines TRBV6-1 with TRBJ1-2; 7 bases map to TRBD1. CDR1 is MNHNS and CDR2 is SASEGT in the germline V gene. The V segment lost 6 bases and the J segment 4 bases; nucleotides outside the gene matches: 14. CDR3 length equals 16 residues. The CDR3, as DNA: TGTGCCAGCAGAGACCCATTACTGGACAGGTTCTATGGCTACACCTTC. This gives the protein CASRDPLLDRFYGYTF.

This clonotype was detected only a few times. An end of the junction differs from the germline gene, which may be a read error. The chain joins TRBV3-1 to TRBJ2-3; a possible D gene is TRBD1 (6 bases). This CDR3 region has 17 residues. The germline V gene encodes CDR1 LGHDT and CDR2 YNNKEL (reference sequence). CDR3 protein: CATSQAYRVPSTDTQYF. For the CDR3, the DNA is TGTGCCACCAGCCAAGCTTACAGGGTCCCTAGCACAGATACGCAGTATTTT.

The chain is built from TRBV4-1 and TRBJ1-3, with no clear D. CDR1 and CDR2 from the germline V gene are MGHRA and YSYEKL. V lost 4 bases, J lost 0 bases, and 16 bases lay in between. CDR3 length: 17 residues. CDR3: CASSPWESLSSGNTIYF. The CDR3 DNA sequence: TGCGCCAGCAGCCCCTGGGAGTCCCTCAGCTCTGGAAACACCATATATTTT.

This clonotype was recorded a few times. The chain recombines TRBV25-1 with TRBJ2-1; 11 bases line up with TRBD2. The germline V gene has CDR1 MGHDK and CDR2 SYGVNS. This CDR3 comprises 17 residues. The V gene end was trimmed by 4 bases and the J gene end by 0 bases; junction bases not matched to a gene: 5. DNA for the CDR3: TGTGCCAGCAGTGTGAGGACTAGCGGGCCCTCCTACAATGAGCAGTTCTTC. It encodes CASSVRTSGPSYNEQFF.

At least ten counts were recorded for this clonotype. The V gene is TRBV4-1, the J gene TRBJ2-5, with 7 nucleotides matching TRBD2. CDR1 MGHRA and CDR2 YSYEKL come from the germline V gene. The CDR3 covers 13 residues. V was clipped by 4 bases and J by 3 bases; unmatched bases: 2. The CDR3 coding sequence is TGCGCCAGCAGCCTAAGCGGGGAAGAGACCCAGTACTTC. Amino acids: CASSLSGEETQYF.

This clonotype was seen repeatedly, ten times or more. The chain recombines TRBV5-1 with TRBJ1-6, with D hard to call. V was clipped by 1 base and J by 5 bases, with 13 bases between them. CDR1 is SGHRS and CDR2 is YFSETQ in the germline V gene. CDR3 length: 16 residues. In DNA, the CDR3 is TGCGCCAGCAGCTTGATGAGTACTCAAGATAATTCACCCCTCCACTTT. It specifies CASSLMSTQDNSPLHF. The complete variable domain, with remaining parts taken from reference TRBV5-1 and TRBJ1-6, reads KAGVTQTPRYLIKTRGQQVTLSCSPISGHRSVSWYQQTPGQGLQFLFEYFSETQRNKGNFPGRFSGRQFSNSRSEMNVSTLELGDSALYLCASSLMSTQDNSPLHFGNGTRLTVT.

This clonotype was seen more than once but under ten times. This rearrangement joins TRBV4-2 to TRBJ2-3, with TRBD2 matching 9 bases. Germline V CDR1 and CDR2: LGHNA, YNFKEQ. This CDR3 is 16 amino acids long. Losses at the gene ends were 0 bases for V and 6 bases for J; bases not matched to a gene: 7. The CDR3 sequence is CASSQDGASGADTQYF. In nucleotides, the CDR3 is TGTGCCAGCAGCCAAGACGGGGCTAGCGGGGCGGATACGCAGTATTTT.

The sample holds many counts of this clonotype. The gene calls are TRBV6-2 or TRBV6-3 and TRBJ1-1; tentative D call: TRBD1 (6 bases). V lost 5 bases and J lost 4, with 23 bases in between. CDR3 length: 17 residues. Per germline, CDR1 MNHEY and CDR2 SVGEGT. The CDR3 spells CASSPLHSRLRGTEAFF. In DNA, the CDR3 is TGTGCCAGCAGTCCCCTCCACTCAAGGCTCAGGGGCACTGAAGCTTTCTTT.

V gene TRBV20-1 combines with J gene TRBJ2-7, with 10 nucleotides matching TRBD1. V was pared by 3 bases and J by 5 bases, with 16 bases of the junction left unmatched. Germline CDR1 DFQATT, CDR2 SNEGSKA (reference sequence). The CDR3 loop spans 17 amino acids. The CDR3: CSASPGTGALVRDEQYF. In DNA, the CDR3 is TGCAGTGCTAGCCCCGGGACAGGGGCTTTGGTTAGGGACGAGCAGTACTTC.

In its sample, this clonotype was seen many times. V usage is TRBV28 and J usage is TRBJ2-5, with 9 nucleotides matching TRBD1. V lost 10 bases and J lost 4; bases outside the gene matches: 7. The CDR3 is made up of 13 amino acids. Looked up from germline, CDR1 is MDHEN and CDR2 is SYDVKM. CDR3 nucleotide sequence: TGTGCCATATCCGAGACAGGGGGAGAGACCCAGTACTTC. Protein sequence: CAISETGGETQYF.

The V call is TRBV27, the J call TRBJ1-6, with D uncertain. The V gene's germline CDR1 is MNHEY and CDR2 SMNVEV (reference sequence). The CDR3 spans 12 residues. V lost 3 bases to trimming and J lost 11 bases, with 8 bases between them. This CDR3 reads CASSLRPPPLHF. CDR3 DNA sequence: TGTGCCAGCAGTTTGCGTCCACCACCCCTCCACTTT.

The rearrangement joins TRBV29-1 to TRBJ2-1, with 9 bases fitting TRBD1. V lost 1 base and J lost 7; bases outside the gene matches: 14. This CDR3 comprises 17 residues. Germline CDR1 reads SQVTM; CDR2 reads ANQGSEA. In DNA, the CDR3 is TGCAGCGTTGAAGGACGACAGGGGGAAGGTATTACGAATGAGCAGTTCTTC. As protein: CSVEGRQGEGITNEQFF.

The chain links TRBV6-1 to TRBJ1-4; no firm D call. V was trimmed by 6 bases and J by 3 bases, leaving 14 bases between them. Germline CDR1 is MNHNS and CDR2 is SASEGT. CDR3 size: 15 residues. The CDR3 loop is CASRSRKAANEKLFF. CDR3 in DNA: TGTGCCAGCAGAAGTCGTAAAGCAGCTAATGAAAAACTGTTTTTT.

Many counts were recorded for this clonotype. In nucleotides, the CDR3 is TGTGCCAGCAGCGGGGGGCCAGAGACAGGTGAACTCTACAATGAGCAGTTCTTC. It is translated as CASSGGPETGELYNEQFF. The chain uses TRBV9 and TRBJ2-1, with D possibly matching TRBD1 (6 bases). Germline CDR1 SGDLS, CDR2 YYNGEE. The V gene lost 3 bases and the J gene lost 3 bases, with 22 bases spanning the gap. CDR3 length: 18 amino acids.

The chain employs TRBV7-2 and TRBJ2-2; TRBD1 is a possible D gene (6 bases). CDR3 length: 15 residues. V dropped 5 bases and J dropped 6 bases, with 16 bases sitting between them. Germline lookup yields CDR1 SGHTA and CDR2 FQGNSA. CDR3 region: CASSPEGTIAGELFF. The CDR3 DNA is TGTGCCAGCAGCCCCGAGGGGACAATCGCCGGGGAGCTGTTTTTT.

This clonotype was detected ten times or more. The rearrangement uses TRBV18 and TRBJ2-3; 7 positions match TRBD1. In germline, CDR1 is KGHSH, CDR2 LQKENI. V dropped 3 bases and J dropped 5; count of bases not matched to a gene: 2. This CDR3 contains 13 residues. CDR3 sequence: CASSPRQGDTQYF. DNA of the CDR3: TGTGCCAGCTCACCCCGACAGGGAGATACGCAGTATTTT. Supplemented by reference TRBV18 and TRBJ2-3, the full variable domain reads NAGVMQNPRHLVRRRGQEARLRCSPMKGHSHVYWYRQLPEEGLKFMVYLQKENIIDESGMPKERFSAEFPKEGPSILRIQQVVRGDSAAYFCASSPRQGDTQYFGPGTRLTVL.

This clonotype has ten or more counts. The chain employs TRBV6-6 and TRBJ2-7; TRBD2 matches at 10 bases. Germline trimming cut 10 bases from V and 5 bases from J; bases unmatched to any gene: 5. In germline, CDR1 is MNHNY, CDR2 SVGAGI (reference sequence). CDR3 length: 12 amino acids. The CDR3 spells CATEGLADEQYF. The CDR3 region has the DNA TGTGCCACCGAAGGACTAGCGGACGAGCAGTACTTC.

This clonotype was picked up a small number of times. The chain carries TRBV5-1 and TRBJ1-4, with 12 positions matching TRBD1. Germline CDR1 SGHRS, CDR2 YFSETQ. V trimming: 2 bases; J trimming: 7 bases; junction bases outside the gene matches: 6. The CDR3 extends over 16 amino acids. The CDR3 DNA sequence: TGCGCCAGCAGCTTTGGGACAGGGGGCGATAGTGAAAAACTGTTTTTT. Residues: CASSFGTGGDSEKLFF.

A note on this clonotype: A much larger clonotype is one base distant, so this may be a read error. The V gene is TRBV3-1, the J gene TRBJ1-5; D not resolved. Trimming took off 3 bases at V and 6 bases at J, with 9 bases between the two ends. There are 13 residues in the CDR3. CDR1 is LGHDT, CDR2 YNNKEL, per germline (reference sequence). CDR3 DNA sequence: TGTGCCAGCAGCCACGGTTGCATTCAGCCCCAGCATTTT. Its protein is CASSHGCIQPQHF. Drawing the rest from reference TRBV3-1 and TRBJ1-5, the complete variable domain is DTAVSQTPKYLVTQMGNDKSIKCEQNLGHDTMYWYKQDSKKFLKIMFSYNNKELIINETVPNRFSPKSPDKAHLNLHINSLELGDSAVYFCASSHGCIQPQHFGDGTRLSIL.